This T cell receptor (beta chain) came from a study of T cells after yellow fever vaccination. In the study overall: The SMART-Seq v4 Ultra Low Input method served to prepare the low-cell-number fractions.

TCRdb redid the calling of the 5' RACE reads with MiXCR, one entry per CDR3 protein. The sample has about 150,000 distinct CDR3 sequences; about 6.2% are singletons. Germline lookup yields CDR1 SGHRS and CDR2 YFSETQ. V lost 3 bases and J 8 bases, leaving 14 bases between the germline ends. The CDR3 runs 14 residues. This TCR came from a man younger than 35 who received the YFV17D yellow fever vaccine. Sequences were derived from CD4+ T cells sorted from PBMCs, sampled on the day of the first yellow fever vaccination. The V and J genes are TRBV5-1 and TRBJ1-4; D possibly corresponds to TRBD1 (5 bases). CDR3 sequence (DNA): TGCGCCAGCAGCTGGGGACCGGGAGAAGAAAAACTGTTTTTT. Translated, it gives CASSWGPGEEKLFF.